The 14 T cell receptor beta chains below come from one sample, sequenced in a study of blood T cells in healthy people across ages. It was with a sample-barcoded 5' primer and a J-beta primer mix that a second PCR of roughly 7 to 11 cycles was run. Via MiXCR, TCRdb re-called the 5' RACE reads, giving one row per CDR3 protein. The data show 850,000 to 1,000,000 distinct CDR3 sequences, about 44% seen once. Sequenced: blood. The source is a man in his thirties or forties in good health.

The chain carries TRBV7-2 and TRBJ2-6; the D gene is possibly TRBD1 (6 bases). This CDR3 has 16 amino acids. Between the trimmed V and J ends, which lost 1 base and 4 bases, there was a span of 11 bases. Germline loops: CDR1 SGHTA, CDR2 FQGNSA. CDR3 nucleotide sequence: TGTGCCAGCAGCTTAGGAGGGGGTGTAGGGGCCAACGTCCTGACTTTC. It encodes CASSLGGGVGANVLTF.

The chain links TRBV9 to TRBJ2-1; 10 bases map to TRBD2. The J call is in doubt because the DNA end fits TRBJ2-7 better. The germline gives CDR1 SGDLS, CDR2 YYNGEE. This CDR3 spans 18 amino acids. CDR3 protein: CASSVVASGGLSYNEQYF. CDR3 nucleotides: TGTGCCAGCAGCGTAGTCGCTAGCGGGGGACTCTCCTACAATGAGCAGTACTTC.

The chain uses TRBV10-3 and TRBJ2-1; TRBD2 is a possible D gene (6 bases). The DNA matches TRBJ2-7 better at its end, which makes the J call doubtful. The CDR3 covers 12 residues. The germline CDR1 and CDR2 sequences are ENHRY and SYGVKD. This chain's CDR3 is CAIRQGGNEQYF. The CDR3 nucleotides are TGTGCCATCAGGCAGGGAGGAAACGAGCAGTACTTC.

V gene TRBV27 combines with J gene TRBJ1-2; D is uncertain. V dropped 4 bases and J dropped 6 bases, with 9 bases sitting between them. The germline V gene encodes CDR1 MNHEY and CDR2 SMNVEV (reference sequence). The CDR3 sequence is 12 residues long. CDR3 region: CASSSNRNGYTF. The CDR3 DNA reads TGTGCCAGCAGTTCCAACAGAAATGGCTACACCTTC.

The V gene is TRBV28, the J gene TRBJ2-4; possible D gene TRBD2, 6 bases. The J call may be mistaken, given a closer DNA end match to TRBJ2-5. This CDR3 has 14 residues. Germline lookup yields CDR1 MDHEN and CDR2 SYDVKM. The CDR3: CASRATGDQETQYF. DNA for the CDR3: TGTGCCAGCCGAGCAACGGGAGATCAAGAGACCCAGTACTTC.

The rearrangement links TRBV28 to TRBJ2-7; unclear D gene. The CDR3 totals 16 residues. The germline V gene has CDR1 MDHEN and CDR2 SYDVKM. Trimming removed 3 bases from V and 3 bases from J, with 18 bases in between. CDR3 amino acids: CASSLFASGTFYEQYF. The CDR3 DNA reads TGTGCCAGCAGTTTGTTTGCCTCGGGCACCTTCTACGAGCAGTACTTC.

This chain uses TRBV28 with TRBJ1-1; TRBD1 aligns across 7 bases. J was trimmed by 6 bases and V by 5 bases; bases with no gene match: 12. The CDR3 is made up of 15 amino acids. Looked up from germline, CDR1 is MDHEN and CDR2 is SYDVKM. This CDR3 reads CASSVTGVTRPEAFF. The CDR3 DNA reads TGTGCCAGCAGTGTTACAGGGGTGACTCGCCCTGAAGCTTTCTTT. Supplemented by reference TRBV28 and TRBJ1-1, the full variable domain reads DVKVTQSSRYLVKRTGEKVFLECVQDMDHENMFWYRQDPGLGLRLIYFSYDVKMKEKGDIPEGYSVSREKKERFSLILESASTNQTSMYLCASSVTGVTRPEAFFGQGTRLTVV.

Ten or more counts support this clonotype. The rearrangement uses TRBV6-6 and TRBJ2-5; D not resolved. Germline V gives CDR1 MNHNY, CDR2 SVGAGI (reference sequence). The CDR3 is 12 residues long. The V end lost 0 bases, the J end lost 5 bases, and 4 bases lay between the germline ends. As DNA, the CDR3 is TGTGCCAGCAGTTACTCGAAGGAGACCCAGTACTTC. It codes for CASSYSKETQYF.

This clonotype came up a few times. This chain connects TRBV7-8 to TRBJ2-3; D not certain. The CDR3 sequence is 14 residues long. Trimming removed 5 bases from V and 0 bases from J, with 9 bases in between. In germline, CDR1 is SGHVS, CDR2 FQNEAQ. CDR3 residues: CASSAPGSTDTQYF. The CDR3 DNA reads TGTGCCAGCAGCGCCCCAGGTAGCACAGATACGCAGTATTTT.

This clonotype turned up a few times. The V gene is TRBV4-3, the J gene TRBJ2-7; the match to TRBD2 covers 10 bases. CDR1 and CDR2 from the germline V gene are LGHNA and YSLEER. The CDR3 covers 17 residues. Unmatched junction bases numbered 9, after V lost 1 base and J lost 3 bases. CDR3 region: CASSQVASGGHLYEQYF. CDR3 nucleotide sequence: TGCGCCAGCAGCCAAGTGGCTAGCGGGGGACACCTCTACGAGCAGTACTTC.

On this clonotype: It may be a read error: a sequence one base away is much more abundant. V is TRBV6-1 and J is TRBJ1-6; a weak D match, TRBD1 (6 bases). This CDR3 region has 13 residues. Germline CDR1 and CDR2: MNHNS and SASEGT. The CDR3, as DNA: TGTGCCAGCAGCGTCAGGGGTTCTTCACCCCCCCACTTT. Translation gives CASSVRGSSPPHF.

This clonotype was counted ten times or more. V and J are TRBV20-1 and TRBJ1-6; a possible D gene is TRBD1 (6 bases). The CDR3 is made up of 17 amino acids. Germline assignment: CDR1 DFQATT and CDR2 SNEGSKA (reference sequence). The V end was cut by 0 bases, the J end by 7 bases, with 19 bases between. CDR3 nucleotides: TGCAGTGCTAGAGATTCAAACGGACAGCCAGGGAATTCACCCCTCCACTTT. Amino acid sequence: CSARDSNGQPGNSPLHF.

This clonotype was seen repeatedly, ten times or more. The chain carries TRBV6-1 and TRBJ2-3, with D possibly TRBD2 on 5 matching bases. Deletions cut 7 bases from V and 2 bases from J, with 16 bases between. CDR3 length: 15 residues. Germline lookup yields CDR1 MNHNS and CDR2 SASEGT. DNA of the CDR3: TGTGCCAGCACCGGCCTTAACGGGGACACAGATACGCAGTATTTT. Translating it yields CASTGLNGDTDTQYF.

The chain combines TRBV6-2 or TRBV6-3 with TRBJ2-5; 7 bases line up with TRBD1. The V and J ends lost 6 bases and 2 bases, in that order; junction bases with no gene match: 6. The CDR3 length is 14 residues. Germline CDR1 reads MNHEY; CDR2 reads SVGEGT. CDR3 DNA sequence: TGTGCCAGCAGGACAGGGACAGTGCAAGAGACCCAGTACTTC. Its translation: CASRTGTVQETQYF.